This TCR beta chain emerged from a study of control samples from healthy donors and cancer patients. Per the germline V gene, CDR1 is DFQATT and CDR2 is SNEGSKA (reference sequence). V lost 4 bases, J lost 0 bases, and 10 bases lay in between. CDR3 length equals 14 residues. The method was immunoSEQ multiplex PCR; TCRdb's version includes in-frame clones alone and lacks a portion of them. The profile shows around 110,000 clones, 85% to 95% of them singletons. The sequenced sample was blood. The chain recombines TRBV20-1 with TRBJ1-3, with a weak D call TRBD1 (5 bases). The sequence was obtained from a man aged 25 to 40 in good health. CDR3 coding DNA: TGCAGTGCTATTGACAGATTCTCTGGAAACACCATATATTTT. It is translated as CSAIDRFSGNTIYF.